The present T cell receptor (beta chain) was sequenced within a study of cytotoxic CD8 clonotypes in ibrutinib-treated CLL. Generated by immunoSEQ multiplex PCR, the TCRdb table keeps only in-frame clones and is missing some. The sample carries around 92,000 clones, 77% recorded once. The CDR3 totals 13 residues. V was clipped by 2 bases and J by 4 bases, with 9 bases between them. The germline V gene has CDR1 SGHTS and CDR2 YDEGEE. The chain employs TRBV5-8 and TRBJ1-2; D remains unclear. Material: PBMCs, obtained after 24 months of ibrutinib treatment. The clonotype comes from a human donor with chronic lymphocytic leukemia. CDR3: CASSFGPAYGYTF. CDR3 bases: TGTGCCAGCAGCTTCGGACCCGCCTATGGCTACACCTTC.